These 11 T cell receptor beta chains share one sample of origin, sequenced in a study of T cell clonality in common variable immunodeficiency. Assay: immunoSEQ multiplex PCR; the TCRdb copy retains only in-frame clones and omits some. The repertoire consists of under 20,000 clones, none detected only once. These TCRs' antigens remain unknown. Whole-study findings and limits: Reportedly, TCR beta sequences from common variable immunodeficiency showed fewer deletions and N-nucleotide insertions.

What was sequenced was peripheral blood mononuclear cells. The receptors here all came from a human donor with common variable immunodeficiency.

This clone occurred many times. Partial CDR3 DNA: TGTGCCAGCTCACCTCGAACTGGACTAGCGGGGGTTCCTGAG. Its translation is CASSPRTGLAGVPE. The complete CDR3 sequence is CASSPRTGLAGVPEQFF. The chain links TRBV18 to TRBJ2-1; 13 bases are a match to TRBD2. The read halts 3 residues ahead of the CDR3 end, with the missing end drawn from the germline J gene. CDR3 size: 17 residues. The trim removed 3 bases at V and 9 bases at J, leaving 11 bases unmatched. Per germline, CDR1 KGHSH and CDR2 LQKENI.

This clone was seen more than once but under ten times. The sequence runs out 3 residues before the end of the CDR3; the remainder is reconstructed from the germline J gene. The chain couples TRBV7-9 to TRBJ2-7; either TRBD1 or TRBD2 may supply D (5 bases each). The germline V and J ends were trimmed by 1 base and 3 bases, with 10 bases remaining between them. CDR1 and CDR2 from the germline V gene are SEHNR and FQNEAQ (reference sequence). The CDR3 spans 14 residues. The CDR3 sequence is CASSLGQGDYEQYF. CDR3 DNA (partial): TGTGCCAGCAGCTTAGGTCAGGGAGACTACGAG.

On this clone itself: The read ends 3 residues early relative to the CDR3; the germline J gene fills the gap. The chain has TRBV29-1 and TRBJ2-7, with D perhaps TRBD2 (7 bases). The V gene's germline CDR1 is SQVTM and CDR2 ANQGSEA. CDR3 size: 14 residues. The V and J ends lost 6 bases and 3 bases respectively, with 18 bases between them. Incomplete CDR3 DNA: TGCAGCGTCGAAATCAGTAGGGGGGGCTACGAG. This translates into CSVEISRGGYE. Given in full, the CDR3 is CSVEISRGGYEQYF.

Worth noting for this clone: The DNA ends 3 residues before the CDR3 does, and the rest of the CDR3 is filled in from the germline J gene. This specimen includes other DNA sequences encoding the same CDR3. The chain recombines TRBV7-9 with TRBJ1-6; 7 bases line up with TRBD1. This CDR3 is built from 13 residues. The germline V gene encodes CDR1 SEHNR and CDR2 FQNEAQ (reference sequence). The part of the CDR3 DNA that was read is TGTGCCAGCAGCTTAGCGACAGGGTTGGCC. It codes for CASSLATGLA. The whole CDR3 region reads CASSLATGLALHF. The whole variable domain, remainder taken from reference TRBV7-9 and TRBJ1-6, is DTGVSQNPRHKITKRGQNVTFRCDPISEHNRLYWYRQTLGQGPEFLTYFQNEAQLEKSRLLSDRFSAERPKGSFSTLEIQRTEQGDSAMYLCASSLATGLALHFGNGTRLTVT.

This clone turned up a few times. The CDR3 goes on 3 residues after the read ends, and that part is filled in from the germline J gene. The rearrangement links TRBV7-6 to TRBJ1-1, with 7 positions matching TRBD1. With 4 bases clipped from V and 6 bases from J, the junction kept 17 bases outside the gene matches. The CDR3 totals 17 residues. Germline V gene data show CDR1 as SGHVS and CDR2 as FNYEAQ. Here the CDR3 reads CASSSSQGWGYNPEAFF. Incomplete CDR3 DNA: TGTGCCAGCAGCTCCTCACAGGGGTGGGGGTATAACCCTGAA.

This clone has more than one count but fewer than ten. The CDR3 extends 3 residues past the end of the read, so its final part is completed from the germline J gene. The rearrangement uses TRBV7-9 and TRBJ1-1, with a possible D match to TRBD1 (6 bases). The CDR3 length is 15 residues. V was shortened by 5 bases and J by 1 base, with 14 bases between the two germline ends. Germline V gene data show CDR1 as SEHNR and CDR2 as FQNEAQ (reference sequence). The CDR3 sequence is CASSLNRVGNTEAFF. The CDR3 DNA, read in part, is TGTGCCAGCAGCCTTAACAGGGTGGGGAACACTGAA. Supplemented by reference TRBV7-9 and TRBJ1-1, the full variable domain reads DTGVSQNPRHKITKRGQNVTFRCDPISEHNRLYWYRQTLGQGPEFLTYFQNEAQLEKSRLLSDRFSAERPKGSFSTLEIQRTEQGDSAMYLCASSLNRVGNTEAFFGQGTRLTVV.

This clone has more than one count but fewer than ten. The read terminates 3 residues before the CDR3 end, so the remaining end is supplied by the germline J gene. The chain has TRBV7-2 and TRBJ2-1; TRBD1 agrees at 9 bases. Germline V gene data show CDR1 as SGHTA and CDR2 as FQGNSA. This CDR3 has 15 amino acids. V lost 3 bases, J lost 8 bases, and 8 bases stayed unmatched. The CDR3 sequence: CASSFPGQGMDEQFF. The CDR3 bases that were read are TGTGCCAGCAGCTTCCCGGGACAGGGTATGGATGAG. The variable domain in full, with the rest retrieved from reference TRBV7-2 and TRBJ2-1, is GAGVSQSPSNKVTEKGKDVELRCDPISGHTALYWYRQSLGQGLEFLIYFQGNSAPDKSGLPSDRFSAERTGGSVSTLTIQRTQQEDSAVYLCASSFPGQGMDEQFFGPGTRLTVL.

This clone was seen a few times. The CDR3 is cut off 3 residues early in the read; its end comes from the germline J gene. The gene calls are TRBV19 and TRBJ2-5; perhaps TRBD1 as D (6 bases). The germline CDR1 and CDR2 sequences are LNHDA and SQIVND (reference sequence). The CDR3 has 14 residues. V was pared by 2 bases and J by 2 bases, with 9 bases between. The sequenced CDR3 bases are TGTGCCAGTAGTATAAGTGACAGGCAAGAGACC. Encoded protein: CASSISDRQET. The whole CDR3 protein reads CASSISDRQETQYF.

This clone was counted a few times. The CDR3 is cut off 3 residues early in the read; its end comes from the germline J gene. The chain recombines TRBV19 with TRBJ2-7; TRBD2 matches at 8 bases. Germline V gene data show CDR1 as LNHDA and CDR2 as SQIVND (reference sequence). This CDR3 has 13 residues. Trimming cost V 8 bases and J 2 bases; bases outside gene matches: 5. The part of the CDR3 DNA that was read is TGTGCCAGTTCCACTAGCGGCCCCTACGAG. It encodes CASSTSGPYE. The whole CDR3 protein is CASSTSGPYEQYF.

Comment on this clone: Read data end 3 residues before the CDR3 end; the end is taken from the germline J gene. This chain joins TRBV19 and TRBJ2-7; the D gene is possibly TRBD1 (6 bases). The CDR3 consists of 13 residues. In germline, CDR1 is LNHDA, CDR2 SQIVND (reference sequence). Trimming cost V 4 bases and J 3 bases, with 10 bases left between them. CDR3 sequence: CASSRGQNYEQYF. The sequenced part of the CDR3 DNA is TGTGCCAGTAGTAGAGGACAGAACTACGAG.

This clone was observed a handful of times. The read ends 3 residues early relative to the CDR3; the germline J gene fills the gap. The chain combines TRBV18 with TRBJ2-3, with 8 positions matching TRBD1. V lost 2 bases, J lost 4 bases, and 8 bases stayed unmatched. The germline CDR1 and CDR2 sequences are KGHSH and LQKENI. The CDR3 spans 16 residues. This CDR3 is CASSPRGTGGADTQYF. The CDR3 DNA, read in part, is TGTGCCAGCTCACCAAGAGGGACAGGAGGCGCAGATACG.